The 27 T cell receptor beta chains reported below all come from one sample, sequenced in a study of vaccination effects on CD4 cells after COVID-19. For these receptors, no antigen is known. The ViraFEST assay expanded antigen-specific CD4+ T cells with viral peptide pools before sequencing. Following a roughly eleven-day culture, CD4+ T cells were purified. The participants, recipients of two vaccine doses, got either BNT162b2 or mRNA-1273. This table comes from immunoSEQ multiplex PCR, and its TCRdb copy is limited to in-frame clones, with some not included. The table includes around 25,000 clones, 60% to 80% detected once. Specimen: CD4+ T cells from PBMCs cultured with SARS-CoV-2 spike peptides, collected after COVID-19 vaccination. All receptors derive from a human donor who received a COVID-19 vaccine. Some clones in this sample may be carry-over from other donors' samples.

The chain links TRBV7-2 to TRBJ2-2; possibly TRBD1 or TRBD2 for D (5 bases each). V was cut by 6 bases and J by 4 bases, with 24 bases left in between. Germline CDR1 SGHTA, CDR2 FQGNSA. The CDR3 contains 18 residues. CDR3 sequence: CASSPQGVALLGTGELFF. CDR3 in DNA: TGTGCCAGCAGTCCTCAGGGAGTCGCGCTTTTAGGCACCGGGGAGCTGTTTTTT.

The chain combines TRBV6-5 with TRBJ2-3, with TRBD2 matching 12 bases. The length of the CDR3 is 15 residues. The ends lost 6 bases at V and 8 bases at J; junction bases unmatched: 9. CDR1 and CDR2 (germline): MNHEY, SVGAGI. CDR3 loop: CASRKLAGGLVTQYF. As DNA, the CDR3 is TGTGCCAGCAGAAAACTAGCGGGGGGTCTAGTTACGCAGTATTTT.

The CDR3 here is CASSPGTGADTQYF. The CDR3, as DNA: TGTGCCAGCTCACCAGGGACAGGCGCAGATACGCAGTATTTT. The chain employs TRBV18 and TRBJ2-3; 8 bases are a match to TRBD1. Germline V gene sequence: CDR1 KGHSH, CDR2 LQKENI. The CDR3 has 14 residues. Unmatched junction bases numbered 2, after V lost 2 bases and J lost 4 bases. Based on the CDR3 plus reference TRBV18 and TRBJ2-3, the full variable domain is NAGVMQNPRHLVRRRGQEARLRCSPMKGHSHVYWYRQLPEEGLKFMVYLQKENIIDESGMPKERFSAEFPKEGPSILRIQQVVRGDSAAYFCASSPGTGADTQYFGPGTRLTVL.

The V gene is TRBV29-1, the J gene TRBJ1-3, with D hard to call. This CDR3 has 12 residues. V was trimmed by 4 bases and J by 4 bases, leaving 8 bases between them. Germline V gene lookup returns CDR1 SQVTM and CDR2 ANQGSEA. The CDR3 DNA reads as TGCAGCGTTGGGTCTTTCGGAAACACCATATATTTT. This encodes CSVGSFGNTIYF.

This clone was counted between two and nine times. The chain joins TRBV19 to TRBJ1-5, with D perhaps TRBD1 (5 bases). The length of the CDR3 is 15 residues. Germline values: CDR1 LNHDA, CDR2 SQIVND (reference sequence). V dropped 3 bases and J dropped 5 bases, with 14 bases sitting between them. The CDR3 sequence: CASSMAGREDQPQHF. The CDR3 coding sequence is TGTGCCAGTAGTATGGCGGGCAGGGAGGATCAGCCCCAGCATTTT. Full variable domain (rest looked up from reference TRBV19 and TRBJ1-5): DGGITQSPKYLFRKEGQNVTLSCEQNLNHDAMYWYRQDPGQGLRLIYYSQIVNDFQKGDIAEGYSVSREKKESFPLTVTSAQKNPTAFYLCASSMAGREDQPQHFGDGTRLSIL.

This clone was detected only a few times. The V gene is TRBV6-5, the J gene TRBJ2-3; no definite D call. CDR3 size: 14 residues. The germline CDR1 and CDR2 sequences are MNHEY and SVGAGI. V gave up 6 bases and J gave up 0 bases, with 10 bases separating them. CDR3: CASSLSMSTDTQYF. The CDR3 DNA reads TGTGCCAGCAGCCTTAGTATGAGCACAGATACGCAGTATTTT.

The chain has TRBV19 and TRBJ1-3; TRBD1 might be the D (5 bases). The V end lost 6 bases, the J end lost 2 bases, and 11 bases lay between the germline ends. In germline, CDR1 is LNHDA, CDR2 SQIVND (reference sequence). CDR3 length equals 14 residues. This CDR3 is CASSDQGTGNTIYF. The CDR3 DNA is TGTGCCAGTAGCGACCAGGGCACTGGAAACACCATATATTTT.

V is TRBV19 and J is TRBJ1-3, with TRBD1 identical over 7 bases. Trimming removed 3 bases from V and 0 bases from J; junction bases left unmatched: 5. Germline CDR1 and CDR2: LNHDA and SQIVND (reference sequence). This CDR3 spans 16 amino acids. The CDR3 sequence: CASSIGTAVSGNTIYF. CDR3 in DNA: TGTGCCAGTAGTATTGGGACAGCTGTCTCTGGAAACACCATATATTTT.

The genes are TRBV7-2 and TRBJ2-5; D remains ambiguous. Germline CDR1 and CDR2: SGHTA and FQGNSA. V gave up 5 bases and J gave up 4 bases, with 20 bases separating them. The CDR3 has 16 residues. In DNA, the CDR3 is TGTGCCAGCAGCCCTCGGCCGTTGGTCCTCGCAGAGACCCAGTACTTC. It codes for CASSPRPLVLAETQYF.

The chain uses TRBV6-6 and TRBJ1-1, with D unclear. The CDR3 is 15 amino acids. Trimming shortened V by 0 bases and J by 1 base, and 9 bases separated the two germline ends. Germline V gene sequence: CDR1 MNHNY, CDR2 SVGAGI (reference sequence). The CDR3 here is CASSYSTRANTEAFF. The CDR3 DNA sequence: TGTGCCAGCAGTTACTCCACGCGCGCGAACACTGAAGCTTTCTTT.

The genes are TRBV2 and TRBJ2-5, with 9 bases matching TRBD1. The germline V gene encodes CDR1 SNHLY and CDR2 FYNNEI. The length of the CDR3 is 15 residues. The ends lost 8 bases at V and 2 bases at J; junction bases unmatched: 9. In DNA form, the CDR3 reads TGTGCCAGCCTTTGGACAGGGGCAATGCAAGAGACCCAGTACTTC. It encodes CASLWTGAMQETQYF.

V and J are TRBV7-9 and TRBJ2-1; TRBD1 is a possible D gene (6 bases). V was pared by 5 bases and J by 6 bases, with 14 bases between. The CDR3 sequence is 14 residues long. CDR1 is SEHNR, CDR2 FQNEAQ, per germline (reference sequence). In DNA form, the CDR3 reads TGTGCCAGCAGCCCACAGGGTGGAGGCAATGAGCAGTTCTTC. Translated, it gives CASSPQGGGNEQFF.

The rearrangement joins TRBV19 to TRBJ2-1, with TRBD2 as a possible D gene (5 bases). This CDR3 contains 15 residues. V was cut by 3 bases and J by 4 bases, with 13 bases left in between. Looked up from germline, CDR1 is LNHDA and CDR2 is SQIVND (reference sequence). Written as DNA, the CDR3 is TGTGCCAGTAGTATGATCGCGGGCGGGTACAATGAGCAGTTCTTC. Its translation is CASSMIAGGYNEQFF.

The chain combines TRBV9 with TRBJ2-4; 8 bases are shared with TRBD2. The V gene's germline CDR1 is SGDLS and CDR2 YYNGEE. Germline trimming cut 3 bases from V and 0 bases from J; bases unmatched to any gene: 11. The length of the CDR3 is 18 residues. Here the CDR3 DNA reads TGTGCCAGCAGCGCGCGGGAGGACCCTACCCTAGCCAAAAACATTCAGTACTTC. This gives the protein CASSAREDPTLAKNIQYF.

The chain joins TRBV4-1 to TRBJ1-1, with D unclear. Germline CDR1 MGHRA, CDR2 YSYEKL. CDR3 size: 16 residues. The germline V and J ends were trimmed by 0 bases and 5 bases, with 16 bases remaining between them. The CDR3 loop reads CASSQDLGPGRTEAFF. The CDR3 DNA reads TGCGCCAGCAGCCAAGATCTTGGTCCGGGGAGGACTGAAGCTTTCTTT.

The rearrangement joins TRBV14 to TRBJ1-6, with D possibly matching TRBD1 (5 bases). V lost 0 bases and J lost 6, with 9 bases in between. Per germline, CDR1 SGHDN and CDR2 FVKESK. This CDR3 is built from 15 residues. The CDR3, as DNA: TGTGCCAGCAGCCAAGAGGTGACAGCTAATTCACCCCTCCACTTT. This gives the protein CASSQEVTANSPLHF.

The chain couples TRBV18 to TRBJ2-7; no clear D gene. V was clipped by 2 bases and J by 3 bases, with 8 bases between them. CDR1 and CDR2 (germline): KGHSH, LQKENI. CDR3 size: 13 residues. CDR3 amino acids: CASSPAGNYEQYV. CDR3 in DNA: TGTGCCAGCTCACCAGCCGGAAACTACGAGCAGTACGTC.

The CDR3 DNA follows: TGCGCCAGCAGCCAACAGGGGACTGAAGCTTTCTTT. It encodes CASSQQGTEAFF. V usage is TRBV4-1 and J usage is TRBJ1-1, with a tentative D call TRBD1 (6 bases). The V gene's germline CDR1 is MGHRA and CDR2 YSYEKL. V lost 2 bases and J lost 5, with 6 bases in between. This CDR3 has 12 residues.

This chain uses TRBV7-8 with TRBJ1-1, with a weak D call TRBD1 (6 bases). This CDR3 is built from 14 residues. V dropped 4 bases and J dropped 3 bases, with 12 bases sitting between them. Germline V gives CDR1 SGHVS, CDR2 FQNEAQ. CDR3 amino acids: CASSSGQSHTEAFF. In DNA form, the CDR3 reads TGTGCCAGCAGCTCCGGACAGAGCCACACTGAAGCTTTCTTT.

The V and J genes are TRBV18 and TRBJ2-1, with TRBD2 matching over 9 bases. The CDR3 spans 17 residues. The germline CDR1 and CDR2 sequences are KGHSH and LQKENI. V lost 4 bases, J lost 7 bases, and 14 bases stayed unmatched. The CDR3 DNA follows: TGTGCCAGCTCACACTCCACGATGCGGGGGGGCCAGAATGAGCAGTTCTTC. Its protein is CASSHSTMRGGQNEQFF.

V usage is TRBV18 and J usage is TRBJ1-1; tentative D call: TRBD1 (5 bases). CDR3 length equals 17 residues. Between the trimmed V and J ends, which lost 6 bases and 7 bases, there was a span of 27 bases. The germline V gene encodes CDR1 KGHSH and CDR2 LQKENI. CDR3 DNA sequence: TGTGCCAGCTCCCTAAGCAGGGAGCTAATGGGTATGGGTGAAGCTTTCTTT. It encodes CASSLSRELMGMGEAFF. Filled out from reference TRBV18 and TRBJ1-1, the complete variable domain reads NAGVMQNPRHLVRRRGQEARLRCSPMKGHSHVYWYRQLPEEGLKFMVYLQKENIIDESGMPKERFSAEFPKEGPSILRIQQVVRGDSAAYFCASSLSRELMGMGEAFFGQGTRLTVV.

The CDR3 is CASSPGTGDVTQYF. CDR3 nucleotides: TGTGCCAGCAGTCCCGGGACAGGGGATGTGACCCAGTACTTC. The chain couples TRBV5-8 to TRBJ2-5; 10 bases line up with TRBD1. Trimming cost V 5 bases and J 7 bases; bases outside gene matches: 8. The length of the CDR3 is 14 residues. Germline V gives CDR1 SGHTS, CDR2 YDEGEE.

The rearrangement joins TRBV5-1 to TRBJ2-3, with D possibly matching TRBD1 (6 bases). The CDR3 is made up of 16 amino acids. V lost 4 bases and J lost 1, with 16 bases in between. CDR1 and CDR2 from the germline V gene are SGHRS and YFSETQ. CDR3 bases: TGCGCCAGCAGCCCGGAGGCTTCAGGGGGCACAGATACGCAGTATTTT. Protein sequence: CASSPEASGGTDTQYF.

The chain carries TRBV9 and TRBJ2-1; 9 bases are shared with TRBD2. Per germline, CDR1 SGDLS and CDR2 YYNGEE. J gave up 9 bases and V 3 bases, and 4 bases lay outside the gene matches. This CDR3 region has 13 residues. CDR3 coding DNA: TGTGCCAGCAGCGAGGGACTAGCAGGTGAGCAGTTCTTC. The encoded protein is CASSEGLAGEQFF.

The chain links TRBV29-1 to TRBJ2-1, with 11 bases lining up with TRBD2. From germline, CDR1 is SQVTM and CDR2 ANQGSEA. The CDR3 sequence is 16 residues long. V gave up 4 bases and J gave up 2 bases; unmatched junction bases: 7. Here the CDR3 reads CSVGKATSGTYNEQFF. The DNA of the CDR3 is TGCAGCGTTGGGAAGGCGACTAGCGGGACCTACAATGAGCAGTTCTTC.

V gene TRBV2 combines with J gene TRBJ1-1; no clear D. Deletions cut 4 bases from V and 3 bases from J, with 12 bases between. Germline loops: CDR1 SNHLY, CDR2 FYNNEI. This CDR3 is 14 amino acids long. In nucleotides, the CDR3 is TGTGCCAGCAGTGCTCGAGGTAGGGACACTGAAGCTTTCTTT. Its protein product is CASSARGRDTEAFF.

The V and J genes are TRBV5-1 and TRBJ1-2; the match to TRBD1 covers 7 bases. This CDR3 contains 13 residues. The junction had 2 bases not matched to a gene; V was cut back by 4 bases and J by 2 bases. Germline CDR1 and CDR2: SGHRS and YFSETQ. Here the CDR3 reads CASSPDRNYGYTF. The CDR3 region has the DNA TGCGCCAGCAGCCCGGACAGGAACTATGGCTACACCTTC.